This TCR beta chain was identified in a study of T-cell reconstitution after alpha-beta-depleted transplantation in children. Unique molecular identifiers were incorporated during preparation of the TCRbeta library. TCRdb re-called the PCR reads through MiXCR, storing one row per CDR3 protein. Altogether around 500,000 distinct CDR3 sequences are present, 9.5% to 15% being singletons, with the ten largest covering about 5.4%. Germline loops: CDR1 SGHRS, CDR2 YFSETQ. With 1 base clipped from V and 3 bases from J, the junction kept 5 bases outside the gene matches. The CDR3 consists of 15 residues. This clonotype has at least ten counts.

This clonotype was obtained from a human donor who donated a stem cell graft to a child with combined immunodeficiency. Sequenced here: PBMCs from the stem cell graft donor, sampled from the stem cell graft. The chain carries TRBV5-1 and TRBJ2-5, with 8 bases aligning to TRBD2. CDR3: CASSLLAGGEETQYF. The CDR3 DNA follows: TGCGCCAGCAGCTTGCTTGCGGGGGGCGAAGAGACCCAGTACTTC.